The present TCR beta chain was sequenced within a study of blood T cell repertoires in COVID-19. As handled by the study authors: Amplification of reference gene primers was used by the study to estimate nucleated cell counts. TCRdb keeps only in-frame clones here, not all; method: immunoSEQ multiplex PCR. Clonal size and the V and J genes are those of that table, whereas D and trimming came from the DNA. The sample lists some 160,000 clones, 75% to 80% seen once, with approximately 13% in the top ten. This clone was observed a few times. The CDR3 is 14 residues long. V lost 5 bases, J lost 1 base, and 11 bases lay in between. Germline CDR1 reads KGHSY; CDR2 reads FQNENV.

The chain uses TRBV16 and TRBJ1-2; D may be TRBD1 (5 bases). The source material was peripheral blood. The sequence was obtained from a woman older than 75 with acute or convalescent COVID-19. CDR3 DNA: TGTGCCAGCAGCACCCCCCAGGGTAACTATGGCTACACCTTC. It is translated as CASSTPQGNYGYTF.